Listed here are 8 T cell receptor beta chains from one sample, sequenced in a study of OX40 agonist ivuxolimab in advanced cancers. Clones were sequenced by immunoSEQ multiplex PCR, and TCRdb holds only the in-frame ones, with some missing. The sample consists of roughly 75,000 clones, 85% to 90% of them appearing once. The material was CD4+ or CD8+ T cells sorted from blood, obtained in a trial of the OX40 agonist ivuxolimab. These receptor sequences come from an adult with an advanced solid tumor such as melanoma, head and neck, liver or kidney cancer.

V and J are TRBV5-1 and TRBJ2-3; D tentatively reads TRBD1 or TRBD2 (5 bases each). The CDR3 covers 16 residues. Germline CDR1 is SGHRS and CDR2 is YFSETQ. The ends were cut back, 0 bases at V and 0 bases at J, with 11 bases in the middle. CDR3 nucleotides: TGCGCCAGCAGCTTGGGGGTCGGGGCTAGCACAGATACGCAGTATTTT. It is translated as CASSLGVGASTDTQYF.

The chain uses TRBV19 and TRBJ2-2; TRBD1 matches 11 bases. V lost 4 bases to trimming and J lost 0 bases; unmatched junction nucleotides: 7. Germline V gene data show CDR1 as LNHDA and CDR2 as SQIVND (reference sequence). The CDR3 is made up of 18 amino acids. Written as DNA, the CDR3 is TGTGCCAGTAGTAGAAAAGGACAGGGGGCAACGAACACCGGGGAGCTGTTTTTT. Amino acid sequence: CASSRKGQGATNTGELFF.

The rearrangement links TRBV5-1 to TRBJ2-1; 11 positions agree with TRBD2. V shed 0 bases, J shed 7 bases, and the junction held 3 bases outside the gene matches. This CDR3 has 15 amino acids. Germline-derived CDR1 and CDR2 are SGHRS and YFSETQ. CDR3 sequence (DNA): TGCGCCAGCAGCTTGGGGGGACTAGCGGCAAATGAGCAGTTCTTC. Its protein is CASSLGGLAANEQFF.

This clone was detected a few times. V usage is TRBV7-3 and J usage is TRBJ2-1, with 11 bases aligning to TRBD2. V lost 4 bases to trimming and J lost 3 bases; unmatched junction nucleotides: 2. The germline gives CDR1 SGHTA, CDR2 FQGTGA. This CDR3 is built from 15 residues. The CDR3 DNA follows: TGTGCCAGCAGCTCCCTAGCGGGAGGCTACAATGAGCAGTTCTTC. It is translated as CASSSLAGGYNEQFF.

The genes are TRBV19 and TRBJ2-1; 10 nucleotides match TRBD2. CDR1 is LNHDA, CDR2 SQIVND, per germline (reference sequence). This CDR3 is built from 18 residues. V trimming: 11 bases; J trimming: 4 bases; junction bases outside the gene matches: 20. CDR3 residues: CAVASGSPGLAFYNEQFF. CDR3 DNA sequence: TGTGCCGTGGCGTCCGGGAGTCCGGGACTAGCGTTTTACAATGAGCAGTTCTTC. Looking up the rest from reference TRBV19 and TRBJ2-1 gives the full variable domain: DGGITQSPKYLFRKEGQNVTLSCEQNLNHDAMYWYRQDPGQGLRLIYYSQIVNDFQKGDIAEGYSVSREKKESFPLTVTSAQKNPTAFYLCAVASGSPGLAFYNEQFFGPGTRLTVL.

The chain couples TRBV7-2 to TRBJ2-7, with 14 bases fitting TRBD2. CDR3 length: 16 residues. The germline V gene encodes CDR1 SGHTA and CDR2 FQGNSA. Trimming took 5 bases from V and 4 from J; bases not matched to a gene: 7. CDR3 sequence: CASSPGTSGSFYEQYF. CDR3 nucleotides: TGTGCCAGCAGCCCAGGGACTAGCGGGAGTTTTTACGAGCAGTACTTC.

The V and J genes are TRBV7-2 and TRBJ2-1, with TRBD2 matching over 12 bases. In germline, CDR1 is SGHTA, CDR2 FQGNSA. The CDR3 length is 17 residues. The junction had 7 bases not matched to a gene; V was cut back by 2 bases and J by 5 bases. CDR3 in DNA: TGTGCCAGCAGCTTAAGCCTAGCGGGAGGGCCTGACAATGAGCAGTTCTTC. This gives the protein CASSLSLAGGPDNEQFF.

This clone came up once. The chain links TRBV5-1 to TRBJ2-3, with 8 positions matching TRBD1. This CDR3 region has 16 residues. Unmatched junction bases numbered 9, after V lost 4 bases and J lost 2 bases. Germline assignment: CDR1 SGHRS and CDR2 YFSETQ. CDR3 nucleotides: TGCGCCAGCAGCGAAGGGGGGACAGGAGCCACAGATACGCAGTATTTT. It yields the protein CASSEGGTGATDTQYF.